The 17 T cell receptor beta chains presented below share a single source sample, sequenced in a study of T cells after yellow fever vaccination. TCRdb redid the calling of the 5' RACE reads with MiXCR, one entry per CDR3 protein. The sample contains over 65,000 distinct CDR3 sequences, less than 15% of which appear only once. The material sequenced was CD8+ T cells not binding an NS4B(214-222) dextramer, sorted from PBMCs, taken roughly 20 days after the first yellow fever vaccination. The source of these receptors is a man in his late teens or twenties who received the YFV17D yellow fever vaccine.

V is TRBV5-5 and J is TRBJ2-6; D uncertain. Germline V gene sequence: CDR1 SGHKS, CDR2 YYEKEE (reference sequence). This CDR3 has 14 amino acids. The V gene lost 3 bases and the J gene lost 3 bases, with 7 bases spanning the gap. The DNA for the CDR3 is TGTGCCAGCAGCTCCCTCGGTGGGGCCAACGTCCTGACTTTC. Translating gives CASSSLGGANVLTF.

As concerns this clonotype: A read error may be the cause here, since a much bigger clone is one base away. This chain connects TRBV11-2 to TRBJ2-1; D ambiguous. With 2 bases removed from V and 9 bases from J, the gap between germline ends came to 5 bases. The V gene's germline CDR1 is SGHAT and CDR2 FQNNGV. This CDR3 has 11 amino acids. CDR3 DNA sequence: TGTGCCAGCAGCTTAACCTCTGAGCAGTTCTTC. Protein product: CASSLTSEQFF.

The CDR3 spells CASRSQGPANTGELFF. The CDR3 nucleotides read TGTGCCAGCAGGTCTCAGGGGCCCGCGAACACCGGGGAGCTGTTTTTT. The genes are TRBV7-2 and TRBJ2-2; maybe TRBD1 (6 bases). Trimming removed 6 bases from V and 0 bases from J, with 14 bases in between. The CDR3 sequence is 16 residues long. Germline V gene lookup returns CDR1 SGHTA and CDR2 FQGNSA. Full variable domain (rest looked up from reference TRBV7-2 and TRBJ2-2): GAGVSQSPSNKVTEKGKDVELRCDPISGHTALYWYRQSLGQGLEFLIYFQGNSAPDKSGLPSDRFSAERTGGSVSTLTIQRTQQEDSAVYLCASRSQGPANTGELFFGEGSRLTVL.

The CDR3 protein is CASRTSGRSTDTQYF. The CDR3, as DNA: TGTGCCAGCAGGACCTCGGGACGGAGCACAGATACGCAGTATTTT. The V call is TRBV7-9, the J call TRBJ2-3, with D perhaps TRBD1 or TRBD2 (5 bases each). Germline assignment: CDR1 SEHNR and CDR2 FQNEAQ (reference sequence). Trimming shortened V by 6 bases and J by 0 bases, and 13 bases separated the two germline ends. This CDR3 comprises 15 residues.

This clonotype was seen only a few times. The rearrangement uses TRBV7-2 and TRBJ1-2; the match to TRBD1 covers 9 bases. The CDR3 is 14 amino acids. V shed 6 bases, J shed 4 bases, and the junction held 6 bases outside the gene matches. Germline CDR1 and CDR2: SGHTA and FQGNSA. Written as DNA, the CDR3 is TGTGCCAGCAGTGCCGGGACAGGGCCCTATGGCTACACCTTC. Translating gives CASSAGTGPYGYTF.

This chain uses TRBV4-1 with TRBJ2-7; no clear D. The germline V gene encodes CDR1 MGHRA and CDR2 YSYEKL. This CDR3 spans 15 amino acids. Trimming took off 4 bases at V and 2 bases at J, with 15 bases between the two ends. The CDR3, as DNA: TGCGCCAGCAGCCTCGGTCCTGGGAACCCCTACGAGCAGTACGTC. It is translated as CASSLGPGNPYEQYV.

This chain links TRBV4-3 with TRBJ2-2; D ambiguous. This CDR3 has 16 amino acids. With 1 base removed from V and 0 bases from J, the gap between germline ends came to 9 bases. Germline V gene lookup returns CDR1 LGHNA and CDR2 YSLEER. CDR3: CASSQVEETNTGELFF. The CDR3 DNA reads as TGCGCCAGCAGCCAAGTTGAAGAGACGAACACCGGGGAGCTGTTTTTT.

This chain uses TRBV6-2 or TRBV6-3 with TRBJ2-1, with D possibly TRBD2 on 5 matching bases. The length of the CDR3 is 16 residues. Trimming left V 4 bases short and J 3 bases short, with 16 bases between. CDR1 is MNHEY and CDR2 is SVGEGT in the germline V gene. The CDR3 loop is CASSSTRGLGYNEQFF. The CDR3 DNA reads TGTGCCAGCAGTTCCACTCGTGGACTCGGCTACAATGAGCAGTTCTTC.

This chain links TRBV28 with TRBJ1-6, with D perhaps matching TRBD1 (5 bases). This CDR3 comprises 16 residues. CDR1 and CDR2 (germline): MDHEN, SYDVKM. V was shortened by 6 bases and J by 8 bases, with 20 bases between the two germline ends. The CDR3 nucleotides are TGTGCCAGCAGGGAAGTACGAGGGGCAGCTTATTCACCCCTCCACTTT. Protein sequence: CASREVRGAAYSPLHF.

This clonotype showed up many times. This chain uses TRBV6-4 with TRBJ2-3; 10 positions match TRBD1. The CDR3 extends over 15 amino acids. CDR1 is MRHNA and CDR2 is SNTAGT in the germline V gene. J gave up 1 base and V 3 bases, and 1 base lay outside the gene matches. CDR3 sequence: CASSEGTGGTDTQYF. In DNA form, the CDR3 reads TGTGCCAGCAGTGAGGGGACAGGGGGCACAGATACGCAGTATTTT.

This clonotype was recorded a few times. This chain connects TRBV10-3 to TRBJ1-2; TRBD1 aligns across 8 bases. The CDR3 runs 15 residues. The V gene end was trimmed by 0 bases and the J gene end by 4 bases; junction bases not matched to a gene: 4. The V gene's germline CDR1 is ENHRY and CDR2 SYGVKD. In DNA form, the CDR3 reads TGTGCCATCAGTGAGTCACCAGGGGGCGGCTATGGCTACACCTTC. Translating it yields CAISESPGGGYGYTF.

The chain carries TRBV21-1 and TRBJ1-2; the table gives TRBD1 as D, unverified against the DNA. TRBV21-1 has pseudogene status. The CDR3 has 16 residues. CDR3: CASSKRGSPSPYGYTF. CDR3 DNA: TGTGCCAGCAGCAAAAGGGGCAGTCCAAGTCCCTATGGCTACACCTTC.

CDR3 in DNA: TGTGCCAGCAGTTACTTTGGGACTAGTTTGTTCTTC. Protein product: CASSYFGTSLFF. The rearrangement links TRBV6-2 or TRBV6-3 to TRBJ2-1; 8 bases fit TRBD2. The CDR3 loop spans 12 amino acids. In germline, CDR1 is MNHEY, CDR2 SVGEGT. The ends lost 1 base at V and 15 bases at J; junction bases unmatched: 5.

This clonotype was detected only a few times. The chain links TRBV7-9 to TRBJ2-7; D is possibly TRBD1 (6 bases). Germline values: CDR1 SEHNR, CDR2 FQNEAQ (reference sequence). CDR3 size: 15 residues. V lost 5 bases to trimming and J lost 2 bases, with 16 bases between them. The chain's CDR3 is CASSPAWSGAYEQYF. The CDR3 DNA follows: TGTGCCAGCAGCCCAGCATGGTCAGGGGCCTACGAGCAGTACTTC.

This clonotype was seen ten or more times. The rearrangement uses TRBV5-6 and TRBJ2-7, with D tentatively TRBD1 (5 bases). CDR1 SGHDT and CDR2 YYEEEE come from the germline V gene. This CDR3 is built from 15 residues. Trimming removed 1 base at V and 7 bases at J, with 18 bases between. The CDR3 sequence: CASSLIAGNPTEQYV. The CDR3, as DNA: TGTGCCAGCAGCTTGATCGCAGGGAACCCTACGGAGCAGTACGTC.

This clonotype was counted a few times. J is TRBJ1-1 and V is TRBV29-1; the D is unclear. Germline CDR1 reads SQVTM; CDR2 reads ANQGSEA. The V and J ends lost 6 bases and 3 bases respectively, with 11 bases between them. This CDR3 contains 12 residues. The CDR3 DNA sequence: TGCAGCGTCGGGTATGCGTACACTGAAGCTTTCTTT. Its translation: CSVGYAYTEAFF.

The chain carries TRBV9 and TRBJ1-1; 7 nucleotides line up with TRBD1. The CDR3 consists of 16 residues. The junction had 11 bases not matched to a gene; V was cut back by 4 bases and J by 2 bases. CDR1 and CDR2 (germline): SGDLS, YYNGEE. The CDR3 nucleotides read TGTGCCAGCAGCAGCCCTAGGGGGCATCCTAACACTGAAGCTTTCTTT. It translates to CASSSPRGHPNTEAFF.